This TCR beta chain was recovered during a study of blood T cell repertoires in COVID-19. Repertoires were generated with immunoSEQ multiplex PCR, while TCRdb's copy carries only in-frame clones and drops some. The data show some 33,000 clones, more than 65% seen once. This TCR came from a human donor in a cohort sampled during active COVID-19. The sequenced material came from peripheral blood.

The CDR3 DNA sequence: TGTGCCAGCAGTGCTAGCGGGGGTTCCTACAATGAGCAGTTCTTC. It yields the protein CASSASGGSYNEQFF. The J gene is TRBJ2-1, the V gene TRBV27; TRBD2 aligns across 10 bases. The germline V gene encodes CDR1 MNHEY and CDR2 SMNVEV (reference sequence). The V segment lost 5 bases and the J segment 1 base; nucleotides outside the gene matches: 2. The length of the CDR3 is 15 residues.